Described below is a single TCR beta chain sequence and its context. As yet, its antigen is unknown. The data belong to a study of T cell responses to AZD1222 COVID-19 vaccine. Broader study findings: Epitopes outside B.1.351 and B.1.1.7 mutated regions reportedly drew nearly half of spike TCRs. Vaccine-associated CD4 TCRs ranged over spike, dominating at 160-218 and 743-854.

The CDR3 covers 14 residues. Trimming took 0 bases from V and 9 from J, leaving 11 bases between them. In germline, CDR1 is SGHTA, CDR2 FQGTGA. Here immunoSEQ multiplex PCR was the method, and the copy in TCRdb shows in-frame clones only, minus some. The sample holds 170,000 or so clones; roughly nine tenths are singletons and the top ten take less than 3%. This receptor was obtained from an adult in good health. The gene calls are TRBV7-3 and TRBJ2-2; no clear D gene. The source was peripheral blood, collected on day 0 of AZD1222 vaccination. CDR3 protein: CASSLTQADRELFF. The CDR3 coding sequence is TGTGCCAGCAGCTTAACCCAGGCGGACCGGGAGCTGTTTTTT. Full variable domain (outside the CDR3, taken from reference TRBV7-3 and TRBJ2-2): GAGVSQTPSNKVTEKGKYVELRCDPISGHTALYWYRQSLGQGPEFLIYFQGTGAADDSGLPNDRFFAVRPEGSVSTLKIQRTERGDSAVYLCASSLTQADRELFFGEGSRLTVL.